The 18 T cell receptor beta chains in this list originate from one sample, sequenced in a study of blood T cell repertoires in COVID-19. Sequencing used immunoSEQ multiplex PCR; TCRdb keeps in-frame clones, though not all of them. The top ten hold 5.5% to 8% of the sample, which has hundreds of thousands of clones, about nine tenths seen once. Sequenced sample: peripheral blood. The receptors stem from a woman aged 25 to 39 who had recovered from COVID-19.

In this sample, this clone turned up once. The CDR3 sequence is CASSQTLAGVGSTQYF. The DNA for the CDR3 is TGTGCCAGCAGCCAAACCCTAGCGGGGGTAGGTTCGACCCAGTACTTC. The genes are TRBV3-1 (or the pseudogene TRBV3-2) and TRBJ2-5; 10 positions match TRBD2. V shed 2 bases and J 7 bases; nucleotides not matched to a gene: 10. The germline CDR1 and CDR2 sequences are LGHDT and YNNKEL (reference sequence). The CDR3 extends over 16 amino acids.

The chain joins TRBV7-8 to TRBJ1-5; D gene unclear. The CDR3 consists of 18 residues. Germline V gene sequence: CDR1 SGHVS, CDR2 FQNEAQ. Trimming removed 5 bases at V and 2 bases at J, with 22 bases between. The CDR3 coding sequence is TGTGCCAGCAGCCCCTCGATAATAGGCCCGACTGGCAATCAGCCCCAGCATTTT. Protein sequence: CASSPSIIGPTGNQPQHF.

The rearrangement uses TRBV5-4 and TRBJ2-3; D unresolved. Germline CDR1 and CDR2: SGHNT and YYREEE (reference sequence). The CDR3 spans 12 residues. The V end lost 3 bases, the J end lost 2 bases, and 4 bases lay between the germline ends. The CDR3 coding sequence is TGTGCCAGCAGCTCTTCCACAGATACGCAGTATTTT. As protein: CASSSSTDTQYF.

The gene calls are TRBV12-3 or TRBV12-4 and TRBJ1-1, with 9 bases identical to TRBD1. This CDR3 contains 13 residues. Trimming took 5 bases from V and 4 from J; bases not matched to a gene: 2. CDR3 region: CASSQGQGTEAFF. CDR3 in DNA: TGTGCCAGCAGTCAGGGACAGGGCACTGAAGCTTTCTTT.

V and J are TRBV27 and TRBJ2-2, with D possibly TRBD2 on 6 matching bases. V was clipped by 4 bases and J by 3 bases, with 12 bases between them. CDR3 length: 15 residues. Germline V gene data show CDR1 as MNHEY and CDR2 as SMNVEV (reference sequence). The CDR3 region is CASSYRGGDTGELFF. CDR3 sequence (DNA): TGTGCCAGCAGTTATCGGGGCGGGGACACCGGGGAGCTGTTTTTT.

V gene TRBV27 combines with J gene TRBJ2-7; 8 nucleotides agree with TRBD1. The CDR3 sequence is 15 residues long. Germline assignment: CDR1 MNHEY and CDR2 SMNVEV (reference sequence). V lost 4 bases and J lost 2; bases outside the gene matches: 7. CDR3 DNA: TGTGCCAGCAGTTCACAGGGGGTCGAAGCCTACGAGCAGTACTTC. This translates into CASSSQGVEAYEQYF.

J is TRBJ2-5 and V is TRBV7-3, with 7 bases identical to TRBD2. J gave up 6 bases and V 5 bases, and 6 bases lay outside the gene matches. The CDR3 is made up of 13 amino acids. In germline, CDR1 is SGHTA, CDR2 FQGTGA. For the CDR3, the DNA is TGTGCCAGCAGCGATACTAGCGCGCAGACCCAGTACTTC. Translated: CASSDTSAQTQYF.

The chain employs TRBV18 and TRBJ2-7; D is perhaps TRBD1 (7 bases). The germline CDR1 and CDR2 sequences are KGHSH and LQKENI. Trimming shortened V by 3 bases and J by 6 bases, and 21 bases separated the two germline ends. This CDR3 has 16 amino acids. CDR3 DNA: TGTGCCAGCTCACCTGGCGGTAGGCAGGGGGGTTCCGAGCAGTACTTC. It yields the protein CASSPGGRQGGSEQYF.

Only one count was recorded for this clone. The chain links TRBV2 to TRBJ1-2; tentatively, D is TRBD1 (5 bases). V lost 1 base and J lost 4, with 16 bases in between. This CDR3 spans 16 amino acids. Germline CDR1 and CDR2: SNHLY and FYNNEI. The CDR3 loop reads CASSEGGGGGFYGYTF. The CDR3 DNA is TGTGCCAGCAGTGAAGGGGGGGGAGGTGGATTCTATGGCTACACCTTC.

The chain combines TRBV25-1 with TRBJ1-4; TRBD1 matches at 8 bases. The junction had 4 bases not matched to a gene; V was cut back by 7 bases and J by 3 bases. Germline V gene sequence: CDR1 MGHDK, CDR2 SYGVNS. CDR3 length: 14 amino acids. The CDR3 reads CASTQGVANEKLFF. The CDR3 bases are TGTGCCAGCACACAGGGGGTTGCTAATGAAAAACTGTTTTTT. Together with reference TRBV25-1 and TRBJ1-4, the CDR3 gives the full variable domain: EADIYQTPRYLVIGTGKKITLECSQTMGHDKMYWYQQDPGMELHLIHYSYGVNSTEKGDLSSESTVSRIRTEHFPLTLESARPSHTSQYLCASTQGVANEKLFFGSGTQLSVL.

The chain combines TRBV15 with TRBJ1-2; 8 bases match TRBD1. Germline CDR1 and CDR2: LNHNV and YYDKDF (reference sequence). J was trimmed by 8 bases and V by 1 base; bases with no gene match: 9. This CDR3 region has 15 residues. CDR3 sequence reads: CATSRVYQGAQGYTF. CDR3 DNA: TGTGCCACCAGCAGAGTATACCAGGGGGCACAGGGCTACACCTTC. Together with reference TRBV15 and TRBJ1-2, the CDR3 gives the full variable domain: DAMVIQNPRYQVTQFGKPVTLSCSQTLNHNVMYWYQQKSSQAPKLLFHYYDKDFNNEADTPDNFQSRRPNTSFCFLDIRSPGLGDTAMYLCATSRVYQGAQGYTFGSGTRLTVV.

This clone was seen more than once but under ten times. V is TRBV5-1 and J is TRBJ2-1, with D maybe TRBD1 (8 bases). The V gene lost 4 bases and the J gene lost 6 bases, with 17 bases spanning the gap. The CDR3 is 15 residues long. CDR1 is SGHRS and CDR2 is YFSETQ in the germline V gene. This CDR3 reads CASSPQGGRVNEQFF. CDR3 nucleotide sequence: TGCGCCAGCAGCCCACAGGGGGGGCGAGTCAATGAGCAGTTCTTC.

CDR3 DNA: TGTGCCTCCAATCCGAAGGGAGCCTACAATGAGCAGTTCTTC. Its translation: CASNPKGAYNEQFF. The V call is TRBV2, the J call TRBJ2-1; perhaps TRBD2 as D (5 bases). Per the germline V gene, CDR1 is SNHLY and CDR2 is FYNNEI. The CDR3 runs to 14 residues. Deletions cut 11 bases from V and 2 bases from J, with 16 bases between.

The chain uses TRBV6-2 or TRBV6-3 and TRBJ2-3; D is uncertain. The CDR3 contains 16 residues. Germline values: CDR1 MNHEY, CDR2 SVGEGT. Trimming cost V 0 bases and J 0 bases, with 10 bases left between them. CDR3 bases: TGTGCCAGCAGTTACTCAGTGGGCAGGAGCACAGATACGCAGTATTTT. Its translation is CASSYSVGRSTDTQYF.

The rearrangement uses TRBV9 and TRBJ2-5; D perhaps matches TRBD2 (5 bases). V was cut by 0 bases and J by 3 bases, with 9 bases left in between. This CDR3 region has 14 residues. CDR1 is SGDLS and CDR2 is YYNGEE in the germline V gene. Here the CDR3 reads CASSVGTGEETQYF. The CDR3 bases are TGTGCCAGCAGCGTAGGTACCGGGGAAGAGACCCAGTACTTC.

In this sample, this clone turned up once. The chain has TRBV28 and TRBJ2-7; maybe TRBD1 (6 bases). CDR3 length: 15 amino acids. Germline lookup yields CDR1 MDHEN and CDR2 SYDVKM. Trimming pared 4 bases from V and 3 bases from J, leaving 16 bases between. The CDR3, as DNA: TGTGCCAGCAGTTCCCCAGGACAGAGCTACTACGAGCAGTACTTC. Amino acid sequence: CASSSPGQSYYEQYF.

The chain links TRBV7-2 to TRBJ1-3; 8 nucleotides agree with TRBD1. The germline CDR1 and CDR2 sequences are SGHTA and FQGNSA. V shed 5 bases, J shed 0 bases, and the junction held 15 bases outside the gene matches. The CDR3 consists of 19 residues. CDR3: CASSVFGQGPYSSGNTIYF. DNA for the CDR3: TGTGCCAGCAGCGTCTTTGGACAGGGACCGTACTCCTCTGGAAACACCATATATTTT.

The chain joins TRBV27 to TRBJ2-1; tentatively, D is TRBD1 (6 bases). Trimming left V 5 bases short and J 5 bases short, with 10 bases between. From germline, CDR1 is MNHEY and CDR2 SMNVEV (reference sequence). This CDR3 region has 13 residues. CDR3 in DNA: TGTGCCAGCAGTCTACAGGGACACAATGAGCAGTTCTTC. Translation gives CASSLQGHNEQFF.